This T cell receptor beta chain was sequenced in a study of metastatic and nonmetastatic thyroid tumors. The overall study: Patients with malignant and benign thyroid disease provided blood and tumor or nodule tissue, whose repertoires were compared. Study-level findings and limits: Significantly higher TCR beta diversity was reportedly seen in malignant thyroid tumors than benign nodules, in blood and tumor.

Trimming removed 4 bases from V and 4 bases from J; junction bases left unmatched: 4. CDR1 and CDR2 from the germline V gene are MDHEN and SYDVKM. The CDR3 runs 15 residues. Nobody among the patients had been given any treatment before thyroid surgery. Study processing details: Using the CDR3 differences seen across clinicopathological groups, the authors built a distant-metastasis classifier for papillary thyroid cancer, which was meant to discriminate distant-metastatic patients. MiXCR was used by TCRdb to re-call the PCR reads. The V and J calls shown here were made by TCRdb, not taken from the authors' results. Of 50,000 or so clones in the sample, approximately 20% were seen once. The sample holds many counts of this clone. The antigen is undetermined.

This receptor was obtained from a male donor with papillary thyroid cancer or a benign thyroid nodule (not recorded which). Some clones in this sample may be carry-over from other donors' samples. The chain joins TRBV28 to TRBJ2-6; TRBD1 agrees at 7 bases. Sequenced input: blood. The DNA for the CDR3 is TGTGCCAGCAGTTGGACAGGTTCCGGGGCCAACGTCCTGACTTTC. Translating gives CASSWTGSGANVLTF.